Sequencing of this T cell receptor beta chain was carried out in a study of shared clonotypes between healthy human individuals. Assay used: immunoSEQ multiplex PCR; TCRdb lists only in-frame clones, some missing. The repertoire holds 1.4 million to 1.5 million clones, over 95% seen once, with over 1% in the top ten. With 5 bases removed from V and 0 bases from J, the gap between germline ends came to 10 bases. The CDR3 runs to 14 residues. The V gene's germline CDR1 is MDHEN and CDR2 SYDVKM. This receptor was identified in a man younger than 40 in good health. The chain is built from TRBV28 and TRBJ1-1; D is perhaps TRBD1 (5 bases). Sample: naive CD4+ T cells sorted from blood. Subset reported: CD45RA+ positively selected. The CDR3 loop is CASSIQVMNTEAFF. CDR3 sequence (DNA): TGTGCCAGCAGTATACAGGTGATGAACACTGAAGCTTTCTTT.